This T cell receptor (beta chain) was observed in a study of glioma-infiltrating T cells after dendritic cell vaccination. V was clipped by 7 bases and J by 11 bases, with 12 bases between them. Germline V gene lookup returns CDR1 MNHEY and CDR2 SVGAGI. The CDR3 runs to 11 residues. Documented time point: after dendritic cell vaccination, including at tumor progression/relapse. None of the glioblastoma patients had an isocitrate dehydrogenase mutation. TCRB CDR3 was amplified from 2 ug genomic DNA or less. The assay was immunoSEQ multiplex PCR, and TCRdb's table has in-frame clones only and misses some. The profile shows tens of thousands of clones, around 86% of them singletons. This clone was detected once.

The gene calls are TRBV6-5 and TRBJ2-1, with D perhaps matching TRBD2 (5 bases). Sequencing used blood, obtained after dendritic cell vaccination. This receptor was obtained from a human donor with glioblastoma. CDR3 DNA: TGTGCCAGCACCCAGCGGCGTCAGCAGTTCTTC. Translating gives CASTQRRQQFF.